Below, 25 T cell receptor beta chains from the same sample are listed, as sequenced in a study of T cell responses to AZD1222 COVID-19 vaccine. Only in-frame clones appear in the TCRdb table, and some are missing; sequencing was by immunoSEQ multiplex PCR. The table has about 130,000 clones, approximately 85% seen once. The material sequenced was peripheral blood, taken 28 days after the second dose of the MenACWY control vaccine. The receptor source for this set is an adult who received the MenACWY meningococcal vaccine as a control.

The V call is TRBV2, the J call TRBJ2-1, with a weak D call TRBD2 (7 bases). This CDR3 has 12 residues. In germline, CDR1 is SNHLY, CDR2 FYNNEI. V shed 8 bases and J shed 8 bases, with 13 bases lying between them. CDR3 bases: TGTGCCAGCTGGGGGGGGCTGGATGAGCAGTTCTTC. Translation: CASWGGLDEQFF.

This chain joins TRBV2 and TRBJ1-5; TRBD1 matches at 7 bases. V gave up 3 bases and J gave up 5 bases; unmatched junction bases: 10. Germline V gene lookup returns CDR1 SNHLY and CDR2 FYNNEI. CDR3 length: 16 amino acids. The CDR3 nucleotides read TGTGCCAGCAGTGATAGAGGGGGCGGCTCTGATCAGCCCCAGCATTTT. This gives the protein CASSDRGGGSDQPQHF. Full variable domain (remainder filled in from reference TRBV2 and TRBJ1-5): EPEVTQTPSHQVTQMGQEVILRCVPISNHLYFYWYRQILGQKVEFLVSFYNNEISEKSEIFDDQFSVERPDGSNFTLKIRSTKLEDSAMYFCASSDRGGGSDQPQHFGDGTRLSIL.

The rearrangement uses TRBV24-1 and TRBJ2-1; 8 nucleotides line up with TRBD2. This CDR3 has 18 residues. V dropped 3 bases and J dropped 8; count of bases not matched to a gene: 17. Looked up from germline, CDR1 is KGHDR and CDR2 is SFDVKD. CDR3 amino acids: CATSDENKAGAGWDEQFF. The CDR3 region has the DNA TGTGCCACCAGTGATGAAAACAAAGCGGGAGCTGGGTGGGATGAGCAGTTCTTC.

J is TRBJ2-3 and V is TRBV7-9; D is uncertain. Germline V lookup: CDR1 SEHNR, CDR2 FQNEAQ (reference sequence). The CDR3 is 14 residues long. The V and J ends lost 1 base and 0 bases respectively, with 5 bases between them. CDR3 amino acids: CASSLGSSTDTQYF. CDR3 nucleotides: TGTGCCAGCAGCTTAGGGTCTAGCACAGATACGCAGTATTTT.

The chain employs TRBV6-5 and TRBJ2-7; D call uncertain. Between the trimmed V and J ends, which lost 5 bases and 1 base, there was a span of 12 bases. Germline CDR1 and CDR2: MNHEY and SVGAGI. The CDR3 sequence is 14 residues long. CDR3 coding DNA: TGTGCCAGCAGTACGTGGACCCAGTCCTACGAGCAGTACGTC. Residues: CASSTWTQSYEQYV.

The rearrangement joins TRBV6-5 to TRBJ1-2; D gene uncertain. Trimming pared 7 bases from V and 4 bases from J, leaving 10 bases between. CDR3 length: 12 amino acids. CDR1 and CDR2 (germline): MNHEY, SVGAGI. Here the CDR3 reads CASTLGGYGYTF. The CDR3 DNA is TGTGCCAGCACCTTGGGAGGCTATGGCTACACCTTC.

This clone was seen once. The rearrangement links TRBV5-4 to TRBJ2-7; 7 bases are shared with TRBD1. The CDR3 has 13 amino acids. Losses at the gene ends were 2 bases for V and 5 bases for J; bases not matched to a gene: 4. Looked up from germline, CDR1 is SGHNT and CDR2 is YYREEE (reference sequence). The DNA for the CDR3 is TGTGCCAGCAGCTTTGACAGGGTACACGAGCAGTACGTC. As protein: CASSFDRVHEQYV.

V gene TRBV7-2 combines with J gene TRBJ2-5; D is undetermined. V was shortened by 1 base and J by 5 bases, with 11 bases between the two germline ends. Germline lookup yields CDR1 SGHTA and CDR2 FQGNSA. The CDR3 is 14 amino acids. CDR3 sequence: CASSLEGSGETQYF. Written as DNA, the CDR3 is TGTGCCAGCAGCTTAGAGGGTAGTGGGGAGACCCAGTACTTC.

The chain is built from TRBV11-2 and TRBJ1-1; D is perhaps TRBD1 (5 bases). Germline assignment: CDR1 SGHAT and CDR2 FQNNGV. The CDR3 is 16 residues long. Trimming left V 0 bases short and J 0 bases short, with 11 bases between. The CDR3 DNA is TGTGCCAGCAGCTTAGATCTGGCCAGGGTGAACACTGAAGCTTTCTTT. Encoded protein: CASSLDLARVNTEAFF.

The chain carries TRBV19 and TRBJ2-1, with TRBD2 identical over 8 bases. Germline CDR1 LNHDA, CDR2 SQIVND (reference sequence). The CDR3 is 15 residues long. V shed 5 bases, J shed 1 base, and the junction held 4 bases outside the gene matches. CDR3: CASSLRGESYNEQFF. The CDR3 coding sequence is TGTGCCAGTAGTTTGCGGGGGGAGTCCTACAATGAGCAGTTCTTC. Filled out from reference TRBV19 and TRBJ2-1, the complete variable domain reads DGGITQSPKYLFRKEGQNVTLSCEQNLNHDAMYWYRQDPGQGLRLIYYSQIVNDFQKGDIAEGYSVSREKKESFPLTVTSAQKNPTAFYLCASSLRGESYNEQFFGPGTRLTVL.

CDR3 in DNA: TGTGCCAGCAGTGAAGTAAAGGTCAATGAGCAGTTCTTC. It yields the protein CASSEVKVNEQFF. The genes are TRBV6-1 and TRBJ2-1; no reliable D call. The CDR3 has 13 amino acids. Germline V CDR1 and CDR2: MNHNS, SASEGT. The V gene lost 1 base and the J gene lost 6 bases, with 7 bases spanning the gap.

The chain employs TRBV14 and TRBJ1-1; no firm D call. V lost 1 base to trimming and J lost 3 bases, with 6 bases between them. Germline values: CDR1 SGHDN, CDR2 FVKESK. CDR3 length: 13 residues. The CDR3 sequence is CASSQVRDTEAFF. CDR3 bases: TGTGCCAGCAGCCAAGTAAGGGACACTGAAGCTTTCTTT. Using reference TRBV14 and TRBJ1-1 for the parts outside the CDR3, the full variable domain is EAGVTQFPSHSVIEKGQTVTLRCDPISGHDNLYWYRRVMGKEIKFLLHFVKESKQDESGMPNNRFLAERTGGTYSTLKVQPAELEDSGVYFCASSQVRDTEAFFGQGTRLTVV.

This chain connects TRBV7-2 to TRBJ2-7; 10 nucleotides agree with TRBD1. Unmatched junction bases numbered 3, after V lost 4 bases and J lost 3 bases. Germline CDR1 SGHTA, CDR2 FQGNSA. CDR3 length: 14 residues. CDR3 in DNA: TGTGCCAGCAGCTCCCGGACAGGGGGCTACGAGCAGTACTTC. It yields the protein CASSSRTGGYEQYF.

The J gene is TRBJ2-1, the V gene TRBV11-2; TRBD2 agrees at 8 bases. The V gene end was trimmed by 5 bases and the J gene end by 8 bases; junction bases not matched to a gene: 2. The CDR3 totals 12 residues. Germline-derived CDR1 and CDR2 are SGHAT and FQNNGV. CDR3 residues: CASSTGGDEQFF. The CDR3 region has the DNA TGTGCCAGCAGCACCGGGGGGGATGAGCAGTTCTTC.

This clone was detected once. This sequence joins TRBV5-1 and TRBJ2-1; 9 nucleotides match TRBD2. Trimming at V came to 4 bases and at J to 10 bases, leaving 15 bases not matched to a gene. CDR1 and CDR2 (germline): SGHRS, YFSETQ. This CDR3 spans 16 amino acids. The CDR3: CASSPMGASGKNEQFF. Here the CDR3 DNA reads TGCGCCAGCAGCCCGATGGGGGCTAGCGGGAAAAACGAGCAGTTCTTC.

This clone was detected a few times. The chain recombines TRBV2 with TRBJ2-2; no clear D gene. V gave up 4 bases and J gave up 8 bases, with 11 bases separating them. The CDR3 consists of 13 residues. Germline loops: CDR1 SNHLY, CDR2 FYNNEI. CDR3 amino acids: CASSASPYGELFF. CDR3 nucleotides: TGTGCCAGCAGTGCCTCCCCGTATGGGGAGCTGTTTTTT.

This chain uses TRBV24-1 with TRBJ2-7; 11 bases match TRBD1. The CDR3 has 13 residues. CDR1 and CDR2 from the germline V gene are KGHDR and SFDVKD. Unmatched junction bases numbered 2, after V lost 7 bases and J lost 4 bases. The CDR3 sequence: CATRGQGAYEQYF. CDR3 DNA sequence: TGTGCCACCAGAGGACAGGGGGCTTACGAGCAGTACTTC.

This chain connects TRBV6-4 to TRBJ1-1; D possibly corresponds to TRBD1 (6 bases). Trimming cost V 6 bases and J 3 bases, with 14 bases left between them. Germline V lookup: CDR1 MRHNA, CDR2 SNTAGT. The CDR3 runs to 14 residues. CDR3 in amino acids: CASRIMGADTEAFF. DNA of the CDR3: TGTGCCAGCAGGATAATGGGGGCGGACACTGAAGCTTTCTTT.

The chain has TRBV7-2 and TRBJ1-2; 9 positions agree with TRBD1. The germline CDR1 and CDR2 sequences are SGHTA and FQGNSA. With V trimmed by 6 bases and J by 4 bases, 6 bases remained unmatched. The CDR3 is made up of 14 amino acids. CDR3 amino acids: CASRLGQGLYGYTF. Written as DNA, the CDR3 is TGTGCCAGCAGGTTGGGACAGGGTCTCTATGGCTACACCTTC. Full variable domain (rest looked up from reference TRBV7-2 and TRBJ1-2): GAGVSQSPSNKVTEKGKDVELRCDPISGHTALYWYRQSLGQGLEFLIYFQGNSAPDKSGLPSDRFSAERTGGSVSTLTIQRTQQEDSAVYLCASRLGQGLYGYTFGSGTRLTVV.

The CDR3 protein is CASSLLLPGTGGDYGYTF. CDR3 in DNA: TGTGCCAGCAGCTTACTCTTACCCGGGACAGGGGGCGACTATGGCTACACCTTC. The chain has TRBV13 and TRBJ1-2, with TRBD1 matching over 12 bases. Unmatched junction bases numbered 10, after V lost 2 bases and J lost 3 bases. Germline-derived CDR1 and CDR2 are PRHDT and FYEKMQ (reference sequence). The CDR3 totals 18 residues. The whole variable domain, remainder taken from reference TRBV13 and TRBJ1-2, is AAGVIQSPRHLIKEKRETATLKCYPIPRHDTVYWYQQGPGQDPQFLISFYEKMQSDKGSIPDRFSAQQFSDYHSELNMSSLELGDSALYFCASSLLLPGTGGDYGYTFGSGTRLTVV.

This rearrangement joins TRBV19 to TRBJ1-5; tentative D call: TRBD1 (6 bases). This CDR3 is 16 amino acids long. Per germline, CDR1 LNHDA and CDR2 SQIVND (reference sequence). The germline V and J ends were trimmed by 4 bases and 1 base, with 14 bases remaining between them. The CDR3 region has the DNA TGTGCCAGTAGTAACTCCGGGACACGGAGCAATCAGCCCCAGCATTTT. Its protein product is CASSNSGTRSNQPQHF.

The J gene is TRBJ1-3, the V gene TRBV11-2; D is unresolved. The V gene lost 1 base and the J gene lost 1 base, with 5 bases spanning the gap. The CDR3 runs 14 residues. CDR1 is SGHAT and CDR2 is FQNNGV in the germline V gene. In nucleotides, the CDR3 is TGTGCCAGCAGCTTAGTAGTTTCTGGAAACACCATATATTTT. Its protein product is CASSLVVSGNTIYF.

The chain uses TRBV15 and TRBJ2-3; 7 positions agree with TRBD1. This CDR3 spans 13 amino acids. Germline V gives CDR1 LNHNV, CDR2 YYDKDF (reference sequence). The J segment lost 3 bases and the V segment lost 5 bases, leaving 2 bases of the junction unmatched. CDR3 sequence: CATSLGQTDTQYF. The CDR3 nucleotides are TGTGCCACCAGCCTGGGACAGACAGATACGCAGTATTTT. Based on the CDR3 plus reference TRBV15 and TRBJ2-3, the full variable domain is DAMVIQNPRYQVTQFGKPVTLSCSQTLNHNVMYWYQQKSSQAPKLLFHYYDKDFNNEADTPDNFQSRRPNTSFCFLDIRSPGLGDTAMYLCATSLGQTDTQYFGPGTRLTVL.

V is TRBV19 and J is TRBJ2-1; 9 nucleotides line up with TRBD1. The CDR3 contains 14 residues. Per the germline V gene, CDR1 is LNHDA and CDR2 is SQIVND (reference sequence). V shed 4 bases and J 9 bases; nucleotides not matched to a gene: 7. CDR3 region: CASSTVQGAIEQFF. CDR3 nucleotides: TGTGCCAGTAGTACTGTACAGGGGGCGATTGAGCAGTTCTTC.

This clone appeared a single time. The rearrangement joins TRBV29-1 to TRBJ2-2, with TRBD2 as a possible D gene (6 bases). V was clipped by 3 bases and J by 1 base, with 6 bases between them. The CDR3 extends over 13 amino acids. Germline V lookup: CDR1 SQVTM, CDR2 ANQGSEA. The CDR3 loop is CSVDSGNTGELFF. The DNA for the CDR3 is TGCAGCGTTGATAGCGGGAACACCGGGGAGCTGTTTTTT.